A selection of T cell receptor beta chains follows, all from one sample in a study of blood T cell repertoires in COVID-19. The method was immunoSEQ multiplex PCR; TCRdb's version includes in-frame clones alone and lacks a portion of them. Of 150,000 or so clones listed, 75% to 85% are singletons. The specimen sequenced was peripheral blood. Receptors were obtained from a woman over 75 with active or convalescent COVID-19. Both conserved end residues are part of each CDR3. A D gene is named only where the DNA matches it firmly. The size of a clone is reported for some rows only, either as once, few or many, or as a class for expanded clones.

d_gene | abundance | j_gene | v_gene | CDR3nt | CDR3aa
TRBD1 | . | TRBJ1-4 | TRBV7-9 | TGTGCCAGCAGCTCCGGGGACAGGACGGGAAAACTGTTTTTT | CASSSGDRTGKLFF
TRBD1 | . | TRBJ2-7 | TRBV24-1 | TGTGCCACCAGTGACCCCAATGGGGACAGGGGAGGCTACGAGCAGTACTTC | CATSDPNGDRGGYEQYF
TRBD2 | . | TRBJ2-1 | TRBV19 | TGTGCCAGTAGTATAACGGGGGGGAGACTAGCGGGATTTGAGCAGTTCTTC | CASSITGGRLAGFEQFF
TRBD1 | once | TRBJ1-2 | TRBV19 | TGTGCCACACTCAGGACAGGCGGGTATGGCTACACCTTC | CATLRTGGYGYTF
. | . | TRBJ2-7 | TRBV5-1 | TGCGCCAGCAGCCCGGAGCAGCCCTACGAGCAGTACTTC | CASSPEQPYEQYF
. | . | TRBJ1-1 | TRBV12-3/TRBV12-4 | TGTGCCAGCAGCCAAGACAGGAACACTGAAGCTTTCTTT | CASSQDRNTEAFF
TRBD2 | . | TRBJ2-3 | TRBV4-1 | TGCGCCAGCAGCCAAGATAAGGCGGGGGGCACAGATACGCAGTATTTT | CASSQDKAGGTDTQYF
TRBD2 | few | TRBJ2-1 | TRBV3-1/TRBV3-2 | TGTGCCAGCAGCCAGAGCGGGGGGGCTTTTAATGAGCAGTTCTTC | CASSQSGGAFNEQFF
. | . | TRBJ1-1 | TRBV29-1 | TGCAGCGTTGAAGATGGGTTTTTGGGCAGCTCGACTGAAGCTTTCTTT | CSVEDGFLGSSTEAFF
. | . | TRBJ2-3 | TRBV19 | TGTGCCAGTAGTATTTTGCCTTCGGGCAGGGGCGCAGATACGCAGTATTTT | CASSILPSGRGADTQYF
. | . | TRBJ1-2 | TRBV14 | TGTGCCAGCAGCCAAGACGGAGCCTATGGCTACACCTTC | CASSQDGAYGYTF
. | . | TRBJ1-5 | TRBV12-3/TRBV12-4 | TGTGCCAGCAGCCGTAGCAATCAGCCCCAGCATTTT | CASSRSNQPQHF
TRBD1 | . | TRBJ2-7 | TRBV19 | TGTGCCAGTAGTAGGTTGAGGACAGGGGTGTACGAGCAGTACTTC | CASSRLRTGVYEQYF
. | . | TRBJ2-2 | TRBV5-1 | TGCGCCAGCAACGAACCGGGGAACACCGGGGAGCTGTTTTTT | CASNEPGNTGELFF
TRBD1 | few | TRBJ2-7 | TRBV4-1 | TGCGCCAGCAGCCAGGGGACAGCGCCCGGCGACGAGCAGTACTTC | CASSQGTAPGDEQYF
TRBD1 | few | TRBJ1-2 | TRBV10-2 | TGCGCCAGCAGTGTAGCAGGGGGCGGCTACACCTTC | CASSVAGGGYTF
. | . | TRBJ2-5 | TRBV7-3 | TGTGCCAGCAGCTTAACGGGGGGGCCAAAGACCCAGTACTTC | CASSLTGGPKTQYF
. | . | TRBJ2-5 | TRBV19 | TGTGCCAGTAGTATTTCGTCTAGCAGGAGGGAGACCCAGTACTTC | CASSISSSRRETQYF
. | . | TRBJ2-1 | TRBV18 | TGTGCCAGCTCACCACTCTCCGGGGGTGAGCAGTTCTTC | CASSPLSGGEQFF
TRBD1 | . | TRBJ1-5 | TRBV28 | TGTGCCAGCAGGGGCAGGGGGCTAGGCAATCAGCCCCAGCATTTT | CASRGRGLGNQPQHF
. | . | TRBJ2-5 | TRBV7-2 | TGTGCCAGCAGCTCCAATAACGGTAACCAAGAGACCCAGTACTTC | CASSSNNGNQETQYF
. | . | TRBJ1-2 | TRBV27 | TGTGCCAGCAGTGCGGGGAGCCCTTATGGCTACACCTTC | CASSAGSPYGYTF
. | . | TRBJ2-7 | TRBV7-6 | TGTGCCAGCAGCTTAAAAGGGGGGGTCGGCGAGCAGTACTTC | CASSLKGGVGEQYF
. | . | TRBJ2-1 | TRBV21-1 | TGTGCCAGCAGCAAAGATCCAGGCCCGGGGGATGAGCAGTTCTTC | CASSKDPGPGDEQFF
. | . | TRBJ1-4 | TRBV19 | TGTGCCAGTAGTATTACCGACACAGCTACTGAAAAACTGTTTTTT | CASSITDTATEKLFF
. | . | TRBJ1-1 | TRBV7-9 | TGTGCCAGCAGCTTAGGGGGGAGGACGGTCAACACTGAAGCTTTCTTT | CASSLGGRTVNTEAFF
. | . | TRBJ2-5 | TRBV5-1 | TGCGCCAGCAGCGGGGGATCAGGGGTCGCGGAGACCCAGTACTTC | CASSGGSGVAETQYF
. | . | TRBJ2-2 | TRBV23-1 | TGCGCCAGCAGGTTGAAGCGGCCGCGCTCCGGGGAGCTGTTTTTT | CASRLKRPRSGELFF
. | . | TRBJ1-1 | TRBV5-4 | TGTGCCAGCAGCTTGTTCGAGAGGTTGGGCACTGAAGCTTTCTTT | CASSLFERLGTEAFF
. | . | TRBJ1-4 | TRBV2 | TGTGCCAGCAGTGAGGGGGGTTATAATGAAAAACTGTTTTTT | CASSEGGYNEKLFF
. | many | TRBJ2-5 | TRBV7-6 | TGTGCCAGCAGCTCCAAGCAGGGGCCCCAAGAGACCCAGTACTTC | CASSSKQGPQETQYF
TRBD2 | many | TRBJ2-1 | TRBV15 | TGTGCCACCAGCAGAGACCCGACTAGCGGGCTGCGCGGGGAGCAGTTCTTC | CATSRDPTSGLRGEQFF
. | . | TRBJ2-7 | TRBV2 | TGTGCCAGCAGTGAGGTGTCAGTCCCCTACGAGCAGTACTTC | CASSEVSVPYEQYF
TRBD2 | . | TRBJ2-5 | TRBV5-1 | TGCGCCAGCAGCTTGGAACCCCTAGCGGAAGAGACCCAGTACTTC | CASSLEPLAEETQYF
TRBD1 | . | TRBJ1-6 | TRBV9 | TGTGCCAGCAGCCCGGACAGGGGAGACAATTCACCCCTCCACTTT | CASSPDRGDNSPLHF
. | once | TRBJ2-1 | TRBV19 | TGTGCCAGTAGAGATTGGGACAACTACAATGAGCAGTTCTTC | CASRDWDNYNEQFF
TRBD1 | . | TRBJ2-1 | TRBV6-5 | TGTGCCAGCAGTTGGGACAGGGAAGACAATGAGCAGTTCTTC | CASSWDREDNEQFF
TRBD2 | . | TRBJ2-3 | TRBV10-2 | TGCGCCAGCAGTCGACTAGCGGGGGGTTTTATATCAGATACGCAGTATTTT | CASSRLAGGFISDTQYF
. | . | TRBJ1-3 | TRBV2 | TGTGCCAGCCAACTATCCCGCGGTGGAAACACCATATATTTT | CASQLSRGGNTIYF